A single sample is the source of the 24 T cell receptor beta chains below, sequenced in a study of blood T cell repertoires in COVID-19. Generated by immunoSEQ multiplex PCR, the TCRdb table keeps only in-frame clones and is missing some. The sample lists over 65,000 clones, around 88% occurring once. Sequences were obtained from peripheral blood. The receptors come from a human donor in a cohort sampled during active COVID-19.

The chain links TRBV5-1 to TRBJ2-3; 15 bases are shared with TRBD2. The CDR3 is made up of 17 amino acids. Germline V gives CDR1 SGHRS, CDR2 YFSETQ. V dropped 4 bases and J dropped 1; count of bases not matched to a gene: 4. CDR3 sequence reads: CASSTGLAGGRTDTQYF. The CDR3 nucleotides read TGCGCCAGCAGCACGGGACTAGCGGGGGGACGCACAGATACGCAGTATTTT.

The chain couples TRBV19 to TRBJ1-6; 8 nucleotides align to TRBD1. CDR3 length: 21 residues. The trim removed 6 bases at V and 0 bases at J, leaving 19 bases unmatched. Germline V gives CDR1 LNHDA, CDR2 SQIVND (reference sequence). CDR3 amino acids: CASSRENPGQGRSSYNSPLHF. The CDR3 DNA follows: TGTGCCAGTAGCCGAGAAAACCCCGGACAGGGACGGAGCTCCTATAATTCACCCCTCCACTTT.

V gene TRBV5-4 combines with J gene TRBJ1-2; 9 positions agree with TRBD1. In germline, CDR1 is SGHNT, CDR2 YYREEE (reference sequence). This CDR3 has 13 amino acids. V was pared by 2 bases and J by 8 bases, with 4 bases of the junction left unmatched. CDR3 nucleotides: TGTGCCAGCAGCTTTACAGGGGGCTCGGGCTACACCTTC. It encodes CASSFTGGSGYTF.

The chain joins TRBV11-3 to TRBJ2-1; D not certain. The CDR3 has 13 residues. Trimming cost V 2 bases and J 5 bases, with 7 bases left between them. The germline CDR1 and CDR2 sequences are SGHNT and YENEEA. CDR3 coding DNA: TGTGCCAGCAGCTTATCAGCGAACAATGAGCAGTTCTTC. This encodes CASSLSANNEQFF.

This clone occurred a few times. The rearrangement links TRBV7-2 to TRBJ2-5; D ambiguous. In germline, CDR1 is SGHTA, CDR2 FQGNSA. V was shortened by 0 bases and J by 6 bases, with 5 bases between the two germline ends. The CDR3 spans 12 residues. CDR3 sequence (DNA): TGTGCCAGCAGCTTAGCGAGCCAGACCCAGTACTTC. Translated, it gives CASSLASQTQYF.

This sequence joins TRBV4-1 and TRBJ2-3; 10 bases align to TRBD1. The germline gives CDR1 MGHRA, CDR2 YSYEKL. CDR3 length equals 17 residues. The ends lost 2 bases at V and 1 base at J; junction bases unmatched: 6. CDR3 in DNA: TGCGCCAGCAGCCAAACGACAGGGGGCCGTGGCACAGATACGCAGTATTTT. Protein: CASSQTTGGRGTDTQYF.

As concerns this clone: Other DNA sequences in the sample encode the same CDR3. The chain joins TRBV7-6 to TRBJ1-6, with D unresolved. Germline V gene lookup returns CDR1 SGHVS and CDR2 FNYEAQ. V lost 4 bases and J lost 0, with 4 bases in between. The CDR3 consists of 14 residues. The CDR3 nucleotides read TGTGCCAGCAGCTCGAGCTCCTATAATTCACCCCTCCACTTT. Translation gives CASSSSSYNSPLHF.

The chain carries TRBV3-1 (or the pseudogene TRBV3-2) and TRBJ1-2, with TRBD1 identical over 9 bases. J lost 8 bases, V lost 8 bases, and 12 bases had no gene match. Per germline, CDR1 LGHDT and CDR2 YNNKEL (reference sequence). The CDR3 sequence is 14 residues long. The CDR3 DNA follows: TGTGCCAGCGTCCGGGACAGGGTGTTTGTCGGCTACACCTTC. Its protein product is CASVRDRVFVGYTF.

The rearrangement joins TRBV6-5 to TRBJ2-5, with D possibly matching TRBD1 (5 bases). Germline loops: CDR1 MNHEY, CDR2 SVGAGI. CDR3 length: 15 residues. Trimming took off 2 bases at V and 9 bases at J, with 19 bases between the two ends. CDR3: CASSYAFWQDKAQYF. The CDR3 DNA is TGTGCCAGCAGTTACGCGTTTTGGCAGGACAAGGCCCAGTACTTC.

The chain has TRBV5-1 and TRBJ2-4; D might be TRBD1 (6 bases). Trimming took 4 bases from V and 0 from J, leaving 11 bases between them. CDR3 length equals 15 residues. The germline gives CDR1 SGHRS, CDR2 YFSETQ. The CDR3 sequence is CASSLGTLAKNIQYF. CDR3 sequence (DNA): TGCGCCAGCAGCCTAGGGACACTAGCCAAAAACATTCAGTACTTC.

The chain combines TRBV6-2 or TRBV6-3 with TRBJ1-5, with D possibly being TRBD1 (5 bases). This CDR3 comprises 15 residues. V was trimmed by 2 bases and J by 3 bases, leaving 11 bases between them. Germline V gene data show CDR1 as MNHEY and CDR2 as SVGEGT. CDR3 DNA: TGTGCCAGCAGTTACGCTCAGGGATCCAATCAGCCCCAGCATTTT. Protein: CASSYAQGSNQPQHF.

The V gene is TRBV2, the J gene TRBJ1-2; no firm D call. The V end was cut by 6 bases, the J end by 0 bases, with 11 bases between. CDR1 is SNHLY and CDR2 is FYNNEI in the germline V gene. The CDR3 is 14 residues long. DNA for the CDR3: TGTGCCAGCAGATTTGGCAGTTCTAACTATGGCTACACCTTC. This sequence encodes CASRFGSSNYGYTF.

This rearrangement joins TRBV2 to TRBJ2-3, with a possible D match to TRBD2 (7 bases). The germline V gene encodes CDR1 SNHLY and CDR2 FYNNEI. The CDR3 consists of 14 residues. The V end lost 6 bases, the J end lost 2 bases, and 12 bases lay between the germline ends. The DNA for the CDR3 is TGTGCCAGCAGGGGCGGGGGCGCCACAGATACGCAGTATTTT. It translates to CASRGGGATDTQYF.

The chain carries TRBV5-4 and TRBJ1-1; TRBD1 might be the D (5 bases). The CDR3 consists of 13 residues. Germline CDR1 SGHNT, CDR2 YYREEE (reference sequence). Trimming shortened V by 3 bases and J by 0 bases, and 6 bases separated the two germline ends. This chain's CDR3 is CASSWGLNTEAFF. CDR3 DNA sequence: TGTGCCAGCAGCTGGGGCTTGAACACTGAAGCTTTCTTT.

The chain's CDR3 is CASSHRGNEQFF. In DNA, the CDR3 is TGTGCCAGCAGCCACAGGGGGAATGAGCAGTTCTTC. This rearrangement joins TRBV6-6 to TRBJ2-1; 8 bases match TRBD1. After removal of 6 bases from V and 7 bases from J, the junction contained 2 bases not matched to a gene. Germline CDR1 reads MNHNY; CDR2 reads SVGAGI (reference sequence). The CDR3 has 12 amino acids.

The V gene is TRBV5-1, the J gene TRBJ1-3; perhaps TRBD1 as D (6 bases). Trimming pared 4 bases from V and 0 bases from J, leaving 11 bases between. Germline V gives CDR1 SGHRS, CDR2 YFSETQ. CDR3 size: 15 residues. CDR3 sequence reads: CASSPGGGSGNTIYF. For the CDR3, the DNA is TGCGCCAGCAGCCCGGGAGGGGGCTCTGGAAACACCATATATTTT.

The chain combines TRBV5-1 with TRBJ2-5; the match to TRBD2 covers 8 bases. There are 15 residues in the CDR3. Germline CDR1 is SGHRS and CDR2 is YFSETQ. Losses at the gene ends were 3 bases for V and 5 bases for J; bases not matched to a gene: 9. The CDR3 bases are TGCGCCAGCAGCTCGGGGGGGACCGAGCTTGAGACCCAGTACTTC. The encoded protein is CASSSGGTELETQYF.

CDR3 bases: TGTGCCACCAGTGGACCGGGACAGGGGGCAACTAATGAAAAACTGTTTTTT. This codes for CATSGPGQGATNEKLFF. V and J are TRBV24-1 and TRBJ1-4; 11 nucleotides match TRBD1. The trim removed 5 bases at V and 0 bases at J, leaving 4 bases unmatched. The CDR3 runs to 17 residues. Germline lookup yields CDR1 KGHDR and CDR2 SFDVKD.

This clone was counted a few times. The chain couples TRBV27 to TRBJ2-7; D is perhaps TRBD1 (5 bases). This CDR3 is 16 amino acids long. Germline CDR1 MNHEY, CDR2 SMNVEV (reference sequence). With 7 bases removed from V and 0 bases from J, the gap between germline ends came to 19 bases. The CDR3 sequence: CASKKVAGQSSYEQYF. The CDR3 DNA sequence: TGTGCCAGCAAAAAGGTAGCTGGACAAAGCTCCTACGAGCAGTACTTC.

This chain links TRBV5-8 with TRBJ1-5; TRBD1 matches at 9 bases. V was pared by 4 bases and J by 6 bases, with 8 bases of the junction left unmatched. The length of the CDR3 is 15 residues. Germline assignment: CDR1 SGHTS and CDR2 YDEGEE. CDR3 bases: TGTGCCAGCAGCACAGGGACAGGGTGGGGTCAGCCCCAGCATTTT. Encoded protein: CASSTGTGWGQPQHF. Variable domain in full (rest from reference TRBV5-8 and TRBJ1-5): EAGVTQSPTHLIKTRGQQATLRCSPISGHTSVYWYQQALGLGLQFLLWYDEGEERNRGNFPPRFSGRQFPNYSSELNVNALELEDSALYLCASSTGTGWGQPQHFGDGTRLSIL.

The rearrangement uses TRBV19 and TRBJ2-1; 8 nucleotides align to TRBD2. This CDR3 has 17 residues. CDR1 and CDR2 (germline): LNHDA, SQIVND (reference sequence). Trimming at V came to 3 bases and at J to 2 bases, leaving 9 bases not matched to a gene. The CDR3, as DNA: TGTGCCAGTAGTATCGCGGGGGGCATAGGAACCTACAATGAGCAGTTCTTC. Translated, it gives CASSIAGGIGTYNEQFF.

The chain uses TRBV6-5 and TRBJ1-2, with D unresolved. Trimming removed 5 bases at V and 8 bases at J, with 9 bases between. The CDR3 is 11 amino acids. In germline, CDR1 is MNHEY, CDR2 SVGAGI. CDR3 loop: CASSNGRGYTF. Here the CDR3 DNA reads TGTGCCAGCAGTAACGGGAGAGGCTACACCTTC.

V gene TRBV5-4 combines with J gene TRBJ2-1, with 7 bases that match TRBD2. The CDR3 length is 15 residues. Per germline, CDR1 SGHNT and CDR2 YYREEE (reference sequence). The trim removed 3 bases at V and 0 bases at J, leaving 3 bases unmatched. CDR3 DNA sequence: TGTGCCAGCAGCTCGCCGGGGGGCTCCTACAATGAGCAGTTCTTC. It is translated as CASSSPGGSYNEQFF.

V gene TRBV6-1 combines with J gene TRBJ2-7; D perhaps matches TRBD2 (5 bases). The germline CDR1 and CDR2 sequences are MNHNS and SASEGT. This CDR3 is built from 13 residues. V lost 0 bases, J lost 6 bases, and 9 bases lay in between. CDR3 sequence (DNA): TGTGCCAGCAGTGAAGCGCGGGTCGGCGAGCAGTACTTC. Amino acid sequence: CASSEARVGEQYF.